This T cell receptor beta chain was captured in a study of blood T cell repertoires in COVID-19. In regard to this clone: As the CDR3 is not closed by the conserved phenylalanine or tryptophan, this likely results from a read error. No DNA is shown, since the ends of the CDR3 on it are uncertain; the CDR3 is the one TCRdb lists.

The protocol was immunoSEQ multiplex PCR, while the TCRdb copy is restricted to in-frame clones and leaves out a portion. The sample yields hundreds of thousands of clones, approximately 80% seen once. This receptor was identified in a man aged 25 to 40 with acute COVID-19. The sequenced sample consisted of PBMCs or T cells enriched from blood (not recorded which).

Here the CDR3 reads CAGSSPDPGSGTL. The V call is TRBV6-2 or TRBV6-3, the J call TRBJ1-3. Germline V gene lookup returns CDR1 MNHEY and CDR2 SVGEGT. The CDR3 is 13 amino acids in total, end residues counted.